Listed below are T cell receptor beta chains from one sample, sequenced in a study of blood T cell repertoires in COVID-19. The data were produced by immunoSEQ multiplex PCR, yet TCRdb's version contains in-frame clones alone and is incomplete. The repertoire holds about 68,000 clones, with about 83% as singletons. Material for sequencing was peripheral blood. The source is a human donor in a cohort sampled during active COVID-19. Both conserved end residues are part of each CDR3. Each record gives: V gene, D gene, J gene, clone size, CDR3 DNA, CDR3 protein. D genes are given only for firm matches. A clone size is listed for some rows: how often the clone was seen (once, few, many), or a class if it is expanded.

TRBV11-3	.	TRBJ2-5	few	TGTGCCAGCAGCTCCCACAGGTTTGAGACCCAGTACTTC	CASSSHRFETQYF
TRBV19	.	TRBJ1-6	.	TGTGCCAGTAGTACGCGCGGGAATTCACCCCTCCACTTT	CASSTRGNSPLHF
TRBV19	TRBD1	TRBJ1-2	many	TGTGCCAGTAGTATATTAACCGGGACAGGGGGCGACTATGGCTACACCTTC	CASSILTGTGGDYGYTF
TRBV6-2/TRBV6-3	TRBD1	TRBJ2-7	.	TGTGCCAGCAGTTTGAGGACAGGGCTGTCCTACGAGCAGTACTTC	CASSLRTGLSYEQYF
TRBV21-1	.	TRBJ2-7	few	TGTGCCAGCTATACAGGGAGCTCCTACGAGCAGTACTTC	CASYTGSSYEQYF
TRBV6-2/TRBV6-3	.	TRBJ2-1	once	TGTGCCAGCAGTCTCAACAGGGCCTCCTACAATGAGCAGTTCTTC	CASSLNRASYNEQFF
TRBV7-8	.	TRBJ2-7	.	TGTGCCAGCAGCTTAGCGTCTGACAGCCCGGGGTACTTC	CASSLASDSPGYF
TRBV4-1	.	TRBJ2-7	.	TGCGCCAGCAGCGAACAAAGCGGGACAAACCTCCCCGGCGAGCAGTACTTC	CASSEQSGTNLPGEQYF
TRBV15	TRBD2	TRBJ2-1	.	TGTGCCACCAGCTACGGGAGGGGTGGGTCCTACAATGAGCAGTTCTTC	CATSYGRGGSYNEQFF
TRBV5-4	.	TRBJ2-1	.	TGTGCCAGCAGCTTGGGAGCGTGGAGGACGAAGTACAATGAGCAGTTCTTC	CASSLGAWRTKYNEQFF
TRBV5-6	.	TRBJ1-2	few	TGTGCCAGCAGCTTGCAGTTTCTGTATGGCTACACCTTC	CASSLQFLYGYTF